The T cell receptor (beta chain) described here comes from a study of beta chain features in type 1 diabetes. Findings and limits, study-wide: Researchers reported that naive, central memory and Treg TCRB repertoires appeared more similar in patients than in healthy donors. Researchers cautioned that cDNA sequencing could over-represent cells with high TCR expression. Shorter TCRB CDR3s, moderately but significantly so, marked every one of the four CD4+ subsets in Type 1 diabetes patients.

Reverse transcription of all isolated RNA meant that expressed TCRB transcripts were sequenced. This table comes from immunoSEQ multiplex PCR, and its TCRdb copy is limited to in-frame clones, with some not included. The top ten clones hold less than 0.025% of a sample with roughly 700,000 clones, roughly 13% of them seen once. Heparinised blood was drawn once per donor, averaging roughly 120 mL. The authors sorted CD4+ naive, central memory, regulatory and stem cell-like memory cells via CD45RO/CCR7/CD25/CD127/CD95/CD27. The table lists this clone with a few counts. What it binds is not known. The CDR3 has 12 residues. Germline-derived CDR1 and CDR2 are SQVTM and ANQGSEA. V was trimmed by 4 bases and J by 5 bases, leaving 11 bases between them.

The V gene is TRBV29-1, the J gene TRBJ2-5, with D possibly being TRBD2 (5 bases). Material: naive CD4+ T cells from blood. The TCR was taken from a man aged 18 to 29 with type 1 diabetes. CDR3 sequence reads: CSVVRGGETQYF. CDR3 DNA: TGCAGCGTTGTACGGGGTGGGGAGACCCAGTACTTC.